This note documents a single T cell receptor (beta chain) sequence. Its antigen is as yet unknown. This CDR3 is also generated by other DNA sequences in the sample. The source of the sample is a study of OX40 agonist ivuxolimab in advanced cancers. Overall study context: Patients with prior anti-PD-1, anti-PD-L1 or anti-CTLA-4 therapy were eligible; 40% had some. Study-level results: CD4+ and CD8+ blood T cells expanded clonally by week 6 at 0.1 to 3.0 mg/kg. Certain nonresponding patients likewise had low normalized T-cell clonal expansion.

Sequencing used immunoSEQ multiplex PCR; TCRdb keeps in-frame clones, though not all of them. In the table there are about 58,000 clones, about four fifths of which are singletons. Patients who had autoimmune disease history or got systemic immunosuppression were left out. This sample comprised CD4+ or CD8+ T cells sorted from blood, obtained in a trial of the OX40 agonist ivuxolimab. This clonotype was obtained from an adult with an advanced solid tumor such as melanoma, head and neck, liver or kidney cancer.

The CDR3, as DNA: TGTGCCAGCAACCAGGGGGGGTCCTACAATGAGCAGTTCTTC. Its translation is CASNQGGSYNEQFF. The chain recombines TRBV25-1 with TRBJ2-1; possibly TRBD1 or TRBD2 for D (7 bases each). From germline, CDR1 is MGHDK and CDR2 SYGVNS. V dropped 7 bases and J dropped 1 base, with 11 bases sitting between them. The CDR3 runs 14 residues.